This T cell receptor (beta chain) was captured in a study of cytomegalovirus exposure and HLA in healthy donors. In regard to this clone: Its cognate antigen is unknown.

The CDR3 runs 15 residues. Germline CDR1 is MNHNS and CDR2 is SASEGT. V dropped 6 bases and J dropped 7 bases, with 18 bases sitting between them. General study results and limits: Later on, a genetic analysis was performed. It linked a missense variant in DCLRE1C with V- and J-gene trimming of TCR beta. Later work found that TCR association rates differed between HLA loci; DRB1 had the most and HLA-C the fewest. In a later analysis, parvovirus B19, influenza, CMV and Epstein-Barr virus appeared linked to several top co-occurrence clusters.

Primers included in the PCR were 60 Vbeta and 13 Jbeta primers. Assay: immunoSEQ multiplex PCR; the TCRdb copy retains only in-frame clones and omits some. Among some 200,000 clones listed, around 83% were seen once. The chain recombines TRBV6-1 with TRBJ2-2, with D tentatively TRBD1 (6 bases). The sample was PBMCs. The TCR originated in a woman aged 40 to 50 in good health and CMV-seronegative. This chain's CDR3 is CASSPRGWVGGELFF. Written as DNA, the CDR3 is TGTGCCAGCAGCCCCAGGGGATGGGTTGGCGGGGAGCTGTTTTTT.